Each of the 20 T cell receptor beta chains below was sequenced from the same sample in a study of T cell responses to AZD1222 COVID-19 vaccine (dated by TCRdb to about 2021). This specimen's time point label, interpreted: baseline before first vaccination. Library method: the immunoSEQ multiplex PCR assay. The immuneACCESS repertoire file appears here via TCRdb, limited to in-frame rearrangements. These files lack a portion of the clones; in checked studies, under half of the deficit traces to unresolved V genes, and the cause of the others is not known. Across this sample there are some 180,000 clones, with roughly 92% seen only once. The ten largest clones add up to more than 9% of the sample. This specimen consisted of peripheral blood, obtained on day 0 of AZD1222 vaccination. The origin of the receptors is an adult in good health.

The chain is built from TRBV5-6 and TRBJ2-5; D not resolved. The V end was cut by 2 bases, the J end by 5 bases, with 13 bases between. The CDR3 consists of 14 residues. Germline V gives CDR1 SGHDT, CDR2 YYEEEE. Here the CDR3 DNA reads TGTGCCAGCAGCTTAGTAGTGAATGGCGAGACCCAGTACTTC. Translated, it gives CASSLVVNGETQYF.

J is TRBJ1-2 and V is TRBV4-3; no clear D. Trimming cost V 0 bases and J 8 bases, with 19 bases left between them. This CDR3 spans 16 amino acids. Germline CDR1 LGHNA, CDR2 YSLEER. The DNA for the CDR3 is TGCGCCAGCAGCCAAGATTGGAACAAGATGACGGCGGGCTACACCTTC. Protein sequence: CASSQDWNKMTAGYTF.

The chain carries TRBV18 and TRBJ2-7, with 7 bases lining up with TRBD1. CDR1 KGHSH and CDR2 LQKENI come from the germline V gene. The CDR3 consists of 14 residues. Germline trimming cut 3 bases from V and 5 bases from J; bases unmatched to any gene: 7. CDR3 nucleotide sequence: TGTGCCAGCTCACCTATGGACAGGTCCCACGAGCAGTACTTC. It specifies CASSPMDRSHEQYF.

V and J are TRBV6-5 and TRBJ1-2; the D gene is possibly TRBD1 (6 bases). V was clipped by 2 bases and J by 6 bases, with 16 bases between them. This CDR3 region has 15 residues. The germline V gene has CDR1 MNHEY and CDR2 SVGAGI. CDR3 protein: CASSYLSGGPHGYTF. CDR3 nucleotide sequence: TGTGCCAGCAGTTACCTCTCGGGGGGGCCCCATGGCTACACCTTC.

The J gene is TRBJ2-1, the V gene TRBV30; 8 nucleotides match TRBD1. V lost 2 bases and J lost 9; bases outside the gene matches: 3. The CDR3 is made up of 12 amino acids. The germline CDR1 and CDR2 sequences are GTSNPN and SVGIG (reference sequence). The CDR3 here is CAWSPQGAEQFF. CDR3 nucleotide sequence: TGTGCCTGGAGTCCCCAGGGGGCTGAGCAGTTCTTC. The full variable domain, rest sourced from reference TRBV30 and TRBJ2-1, is SQTIHQWPATLVQPVGSPLSLECTVEGTSNPNLYWYRQAAGRGLQLLFYSVGIGQISSEVPQNLSASRPQDRQFILSSKKLLLSDSGFYLCAWSPQGAEQFFGPGTRLTVL.

The rearrangement uses TRBV5-5 and TRBJ2-1; 7 bases align to TRBD1. V lost 4 bases, J lost 4 bases, and 8 bases stayed unmatched. Looked up from germline, CDR1 is SGHKS and CDR2 is YYEKEE (reference sequence). The CDR3 totals 15 residues. The CDR3 region is CASSPRDSRYNEQFF. DNA for the CDR3: TGTGCCAGCAGCCCGAGGGACAGTAGGTACAATGAGCAGTTCTTC.

This sequence joins TRBV10-1 and TRBJ1-5; D unclear. V lost 3 bases and J 6 bases, leaving 9 bases between the germline ends. In germline, CDR1 is WNHNN, CDR2 SYGVQD (reference sequence). CDR3 size: 13 residues. The CDR3 protein is CASSEGRGQPQHF. The CDR3 nucleotides read TGCGCCAGCAGTGAAGGCCGTGGTCAGCCCCAGCATTTT.

The chain has TRBV5-1 and TRBJ2-2, with 7 positions matching TRBD2. CDR3 length: 15 amino acids. The ends lost 5 bases at V and 0 bases at J; junction bases unmatched: 4. The germline V gene encodes CDR1 SGHRS and CDR2 YFSETQ. The CDR3 reads CASSTGGANTGELFF. The CDR3 DNA sequence: TGCGCCAGCAGTACGGGGGGTGCGAACACCGGGGAGCTGTTTTTT.

The rearrangement uses TRBV7-2 and TRBJ1-6; no firm D call. This CDR3 comprises 12 residues. V shed 5 bases and J shed 7 bases, with 6 bases lying between them. CDR1 and CDR2 from the germline V gene are SGHTA and FQGNSA. The CDR3 is CASSLLNSPLHF. As DNA, the CDR3 is TGTGCCAGCAGCCTATTGAATTCACCCCTCCACTTT.

The chain is built from TRBV10-3 and TRBJ1-2; tentatively, D is TRBD1 (5 bases). The CDR3 consists of 13 residues. Trimming took off 6 bases at V and 2 bases at J, with 10 bases between the two ends. From germline, CDR1 is ENHRY and CDR2 SYGVKD. The CDR3 nucleotides read TGTGCCATCAGGGGGACGGGGAACTATGGCTACACCTTC. Translated: CAIRGTGNYGYTF.

The V and J genes are TRBV5-4 and TRBJ1-1, with 8 positions matching TRBD1. Germline CDR1 reads SGHNT; CDR2 reads YYREEE (reference sequence). The junction had 7 bases not matched to a gene; V was cut back by 4 bases and J by 5 bases. CDR3 length: 14 amino acids. CDR3 amino acids: CASSLTGVGTEAFF. The CDR3 DNA is TGTGCCAGCAGCCTGACAGGGGTGGGGACTGAAGCTTTCTTT.

The V gene is TRBV3-1 (or the pseudogene TRBV3-2), the J gene TRBJ1-2, with D hard to call. In germline, CDR1 is LGHDT, CDR2 YNNKEL (reference sequence). The CDR3 consists of 13 residues. Trimming removed 0 bases at V and 4 bases at J, with 6 bases between. The CDR3 sequence is CASSQEGFYGYTF. Written as DNA, the CDR3 is TGTGCCAGCAGCCAAGAGGGGTTCTATGGCTACACCTTC.

The CDR3 nucleotides are TGTGCCAGCAGCTTGCGTACGCCAAACTATGGCTACACCTTC. This codes for CASSLRTPNYGYTF. The J gene is TRBJ1-2, the V gene TRBV5-4; no clear D gene. V lost 1 base, J lost 2 bases, and 9 bases lay in between. This CDR3 spans 14 amino acids. Germline CDR1 and CDR2: SGHNT and YYREEE (reference sequence).

The chain carries TRBV24-1 and TRBJ1-5; D gene uncertain. Germline V CDR1 and CDR2: KGHDR, SFDVKD. The CDR3 runs to 19 residues. V dropped 0 bases and J dropped 0 bases, with 17 bases sitting between them. This chain's CDR3 is CATSDLGGPRIFSNQPQHF. CDR3 bases: TGTGCCACCAGTGATTTGGGTGGGCCCAGGATTTTTAGCAATCAGCCCCAGCATTTT.

The gene calls are TRBV10-2 and TRBJ2-7; perhaps D is TRBD1 or TRBD2 (5 bases each). CDR1 and CDR2 from the germline V gene are WSHSY and SAAADI. CDR3 length equals 12 residues. With 1 base removed from V and 4 bases from J, the gap between germline ends came to 5 bases. The CDR3: CASSEWGYEQYF. The CDR3 DNA reads TGCGCCAGCAGTGAGTGGGGGTACGAGCAGTACTTC.

The rearrangement joins TRBV6-5 to TRBJ1-5, with D possibly matching TRBD1 (6 bases). Trimming removed 6 bases at V and 6 bases at J, with 15 bases between. Germline V gene data show CDR1 as MNHEY and CDR2 as SVGAGI. The CDR3 has 14 residues. CDR3 protein: CASSLGQRGQPQHF. DNA of the CDR3: TGTGCCAGCAGCCTAGGACAGCGCGGTCAGCCCCAGCATTTT.

The chain recombines TRBV5-1 with TRBJ1-4; D is perhaps TRBD1 (5 bases). The V gene lost 0 bases and the J gene lost 1 base, with 10 bases spanning the gap. The length of the CDR3 is 16 residues. Germline lookup yields CDR1 SGHRS and CDR2 YFSETQ. CDR3 DNA sequence: TGCGCCAGCAGCTTGGATGGGGCCTTAACTAATGAAAAACTGTTTTTT. It encodes CASSLDGALTNEKLFF.

This rearrangement joins TRBV4-2 to TRBJ1-1, with a weak D call TRBD1 (6 bases). In germline, CDR1 is LGHNA, CDR2 YNFKEQ. Trimming removed 0 bases from V and 5 bases from J, with 16 bases in between. This CDR3 has 16 residues. CDR3 amino acids: CASSQDPKTGRTEAFF. The CDR3 region has the DNA TGTGCCAGCAGCCAAGATCCTAAGACAGGTCGGACTGAAGCTTTCTTT.

The V call is TRBV27, the J call TRBJ1-1; no clear D. Trimming stripped 3 bases from V and 1 base from J, with 9 bases between. The CDR3 has 14 residues. The germline V gene encodes CDR1 MNHEY and CDR2 SMNVEV (reference sequence). CDR3 bases: TGTGCCAGCAGTTTTGGTCAGACGAACACTGAAGCTTTCTTT. Translated, it gives CASSFGQTNTEAFF.

This chain links TRBV10-3 with TRBJ1-3; D is unclear. V was shortened by 4 bases and J by 0 bases, with 13 bases between the two germline ends. Germline CDR1 and CDR2: ENHRY and SYGVKD. The CDR3 contains 16 residues. The CDR3 loop reads CAISGYELSSGNTIYF. In nucleotides, the CDR3 is TGTGCCATCAGTGGATATGAACTGAGCTCTGGAAACACCATATATTTT.